Presented here are 4 T cell receptor beta chains from one specimen sequenced in a study of a mutant IDH1 vaccine in newly diagnosed glioma. Only in-frame clones appear in the TCRdb table, and some are missing; sequencing was by immunoSEQ multiplex PCR. The sample consists of tens of thousands of clones, 90% to 95% of them appearing once. Indicated time point: baseline, week 1 (first vaccination visit). Treatment reported: pre-vaccination baseline after standard-of-care therapy. The material sequenced was PBMCs, taken from a glioma patient treated with radiotherapy, temozolomide or both. These receptors came from a man between 25 and 39 years old with glioma.

The chain couples TRBV7-9 to TRBJ2-1, with D maybe TRBD1 (6 bases). Germline lookup yields CDR1 SEHNR and CDR2 FQNEAQ (reference sequence). Trimming shortened V by 6 bases and J by 7 bases, and 13 bases separated the two germline ends. The CDR3 runs 13 residues. The CDR3 reads CASSPGHHNEQFF. CDR3 bases: TGTGCCAGCAGTCCGGGACACCATAATGAGCAGTTCTTC.

The rearrangement links TRBV10-3 to TRBJ2-1; 10 positions match TRBD2. Unmatched junction bases numbered 7, after V lost 5 bases and J lost 3 bases. Germline-derived CDR1 and CDR2 are ENHRY and SYGVKD. The CDR3 has 16 residues. The CDR3 loop is CAISSPGLASYNEQFF. The CDR3 nucleotides read TGTGCCATCAGTTCCCCGGGACTAGCGAGCTACAATGAGCAGTTCTTC.

The chain joins TRBV11-2 to TRBJ1-2; D is unresolved. Germline V gene sequence: CDR1 SGHAT, CDR2 FQNNGV. This CDR3 contains 11 residues. V lost 5 bases to trimming and J lost 9 bases, with 10 bases between them. The CDR3 loop is CASSAGSSYTF. Here the CDR3 DNA reads TGTGCCAGCAGCGCCGGGTCAAGCTACACCTTC.

The chain couples TRBV19 to TRBJ1-1; TRBD1 matches 7 bases. Germline V CDR1 and CDR2: LNHDA, SQIVND (reference sequence). The ends lost 3 bases at V and 2 bases at J; junction bases unmatched: 12. The CDR3 spans 17 residues. The CDR3 DNA reads as TGTGCCAGTAGTATCGGTAACATTGGGACAGTCAACACTGAAGCTTTCTTT. This sequence encodes CASSIGNIGTVNTEAFF.